This TCR beta chain stems from a study of blood T cell repertoires in COVID-19. This CDR3 comprises 15 residues. V was pared by 0 bases and J by 0 bases, with 8 bases between. The V gene's germline CDR1 is SGHRS and CDR2 YFSETQ. Method: immunoSEQ multiplex PCR; TCRdb's copy keeps in-frame clones and lacks some. The repertoire holds roughly 70,000 clones, with around 84% as singletons. The chain has TRBV5-1 and TRBJ2-3; D possibly corresponds to TRBD2 (5 bases). The clonotype originates from a man aged 50 or older with active COVID-19. What was sequenced was peripheral blood. CDR3 region: CASSLEGGSTDTQYF. CDR3 in DNA: TGCGCCAGCAGCTTGGAGGGCGGGAGCACAGATACGCAGTATTTT.